Listed below are T cell receptor beta chains from one sample, sequenced in a study of blood T cell repertoires in COVID-19. Libraries were prepared by immunoSEQ multiplex PCR; TCRdb keeps only in-frame clonotypes and omits some of them. In the table there are about 220,000 clones, over 65% of which are singletons. Input material: PBMCs or T cells enriched from blood (not recorded which). Every receptor here comes from a woman aged 55-75 years who had recovered from COVID-19. Each CDR3 is given with its conserved first and last residue. D genes are given only for firm matches. The size of a clone is reported for some rows only, either as once, few or many, or as a class for expanded clones.

d_call	v_call	clone_size	j_call	cdr3_aa	cdr3_nt
-	TRBV7-2	-	TRBJ2-3	CASSPRLGGGTDTQYF	TGTGCCAGCAGCCCCCGACTGGGGGGTGGCACAGATACGCAGTATTTT
TRBD2	TRBV18	few	TRBJ2-1	CASSPSLAGAREQFF	TGTGCCAGCTCACCATCGCTAGCGGGAGCCCGTGAGCAGTTCTTC
TRBD2	TRBV6-5	-	TRBJ2-3	CASSYGASGVGVSQYF	TGTGCCAGCAGTTACGGGGCTAGCGGGGTAGGGGTCTCGCAGTATTTT
TRBD2	TRBV6-5	-	TRBJ2-1	CASSYGGRRSYNEQFF	TGTGCCAGCAGTTATGGCGGGAGGAGGTCCTACAATGAGCAGTTCTTC
-	TRBV29-1	-	TRBJ2-3	CSAPLADTQYF	TGCAGCGCTCCACTCGCCGATACGCAGTATTTT
-	TRBV12-3/TRBV12-4	-	TRBJ2-5	CASSTGQQETQYF	TGTGCCAGCAGTACGGGACAACAAGAGACCCAGTACTTC
TRBD1	TRBV10-3	-	TRBJ1-3	CAISSTGTGTGNTIYF	TGTGCCATCTCATCAACCGGGACAGGGACTGGAAACACCATATATTTT
TRBD1	TRBV27	-	TRBJ2-5	CASSPGQGGTQYF	TGTGCCAGCAGTCCGGGACAGGGGGGGACCCAGTACTTC
-	TRBV27	once	TRBJ1-1	CASSLRVTGNTEAFF	TGTGCCAGCAGTTTACGAGTCACAGGGAACACTGAAGCTTTCTTT
TRBD1	TRBV28	-	TRBJ2-1	CASSFGPGTAYNEQFF	TGTGCCAGCAGTTTTGGACCCGGGACAGCCTACAATGAGCAGTTCTTC
-	TRBV12-5	-	TRBJ1-5	CASGPGGQPQHF	TGTGCTAGTGGTCCCGGCGGGCAGCCCCAGCATTTT
-	TRBV9	-	TRBJ1-5	CASSVDGGSNQPQHF	TGTGCCAGCAGCGTAGATGGCGGTAGCAATCAGCCCCAGCATTTT
-	TRBV19	-	TRBJ1-2	CASSPPAGYGYTF	TGTGCCAGTAGTCCTCCCGCGGGCTATGGCTACACCTTC
-	TRBV12-3/TRBV12-4	-	TRBJ1-4	CASSPRAGGKLFF	TGTGCCAGCAGTCCTCGGGCGGGCGGAAAACTGTTTTTT